This T cell receptor beta chain was identified during a study of T-cell reconstitution after alpha-beta-depleted transplantation in children. The library targeted TCRbeta and was prepared with unique molecular identifiers. TCRdb reprocessed the PCR reads with MiXCR, giving one entry per CDR3 protein. The profile shows roughly 100,000 distinct CDR3 sequences, 7% to 10% of them singletons. This CDR3 has 16 residues. The ends were cut back, 1 base at V and 4 bases at J, with 14 bases in the middle. This clonotype was seen only a few times. This chain uses TRBV23-1 with TRBJ2-1; D is possibly TRBD2 (6 bases). TRBV23-1 is annotated as an ORF whose role is uncertain. The sample here was PBMCs from the stem cell graft donor, taken from the stem cell graft. The sequence was obtained from a human donor who donated a stem cell graft to a child with congenital amegakaryocytic thrombocytopenia. The CDR3 bases are TGCGCCAGCAGTCAATTCCTACGGGAGCATTACAATGAGCAGTTCTTC. Encoded protein: CASSQFLREHYNEQFF.